The 5 T cell receptor beta chains below all came from one sample that was sequenced in a study of T cell responses to AZD1222 COVID-19 vaccine. Data came from immunoSEQ multiplex PCR; TCRdb stores just in-frame clones and leaves some out. Among 200,000 or so clones listed, 93% were seen once. Sample: peripheral blood, taken 28 days after the second AZD1222 dose. All receptors derive from an adult who received the AZD1222 COVID-19 vaccine.

The genes are TRBV9 and TRBJ2-7; D unclear. The V gene lost 4 bases and the J gene lost 2 bases, with 13 bases spanning the gap. The length of the CDR3 is 14 residues. The germline V gene encodes CDR1 SGDLS and CDR2 YYNGEE. The CDR3 reads CASSPAGQAYEQYF. CDR3 sequence (DNA): TGTGCCAGCAGCCCCGCCGGGCAGGCCTACGAGCAGTACTTC.

The rearrangement joins TRBV5-8 to TRBJ1-5; D might be TRBD1 (5 bases). V lost 3 bases, J lost 6 bases, and 10 bases lay in between. Germline V CDR1 and CDR2: SGHTS, YDEGEE. The length of the CDR3 is 13 residues. The DNA of the CDR3 is TGTGCCAGCAGCTGGCAGGGCGGTCAGCCCCAGCATTTT. It is translated as CASSWQGGQPQHF.

The rearrangement joins TRBV6-5 to TRBJ2-1, with 9 bases matching TRBD2. The CDR3 length is 15 residues. V shed 5 bases and J 4 bases; nucleotides not matched to a gene: 6. The V gene's germline CDR1 is MNHEY and CDR2 SVGAGI. CDR3 protein: CASSRSLAGYNEQFF. The CDR3 DNA reads as TGTGCCAGCAGTCGAAGTCTAGCGGGGTACAATGAGCAGTTCTTC.

The J gene is TRBJ2-6, the V gene TRBV9; D perhaps matches TRBD2 (5 bases). The germline V gene encodes CDR1 SGDLS and CDR2 YYNGEE. Trimming removed 2 bases from V and 3 bases from J, with 12 bases in between. The CDR3 contains 16 residues. The CDR3 sequence: CASSVGVFGGANVLTF. The CDR3 DNA is TGTGCCAGCAGCGTCGGGGTATTTGGTGGGGCCAACGTCCTGACTTTC.

V gene TRBV7-2 combines with J gene TRBJ2-7; tentatively, D is TRBD1 (6 bases). The V end lost 5 bases, the J end lost 3 bases, and 11 bases lay between the germline ends. This CDR3 is 13 amino acids long. Germline-derived CDR1 and CDR2 are SGHTA and FQGNSA. The CDR3 protein is CASSPGRGYEQYF. Here the CDR3 DNA reads TGTGCCAGCAGCCCCGGCAGGGGCTACGAGCAGTACTTC.